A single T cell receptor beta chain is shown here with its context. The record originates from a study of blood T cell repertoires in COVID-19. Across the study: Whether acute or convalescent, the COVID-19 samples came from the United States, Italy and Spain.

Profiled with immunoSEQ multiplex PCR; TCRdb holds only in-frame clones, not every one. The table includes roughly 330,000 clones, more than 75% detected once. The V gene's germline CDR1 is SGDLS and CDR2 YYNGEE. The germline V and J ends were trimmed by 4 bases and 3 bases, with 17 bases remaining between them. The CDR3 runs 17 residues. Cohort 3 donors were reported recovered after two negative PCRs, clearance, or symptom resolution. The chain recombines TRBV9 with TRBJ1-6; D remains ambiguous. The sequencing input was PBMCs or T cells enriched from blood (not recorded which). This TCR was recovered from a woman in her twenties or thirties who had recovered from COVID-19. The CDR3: CASSPREAPLYNSPLHF. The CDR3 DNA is TGTGCCAGCAGCCCCCGGGAGGCCCCCCTCTATAATTCACCCCTCCACTTT.